This TCR beta chain was recovered during a study of blood T cell repertoires in COVID-19. Whole-study context: COVID-19 samples from acute and convalescent phases originated in the United States, Italy and Spain. Sample material is recorded as cDNA or gDNA derived from T cells, B-cell-depleted T cells, or PBMCs.

The CDR3 is 14 amino acids. V was pared by 7 bases and J by 3 bases, with 16 bases between. The germline gives CDR1 MNHEY, CDR2 SVGAGI. This clone was detected once. Original methodology: How many nucleated cells were present was estimated from reference gene primer amplification. Measured with immunoSEQ multiplex PCR; TCRdb has only the in-frame clones, and not every one. That table supplies the V and J calls and clone size; D and trimming were determined from the DNA. In the table there are about 210,000 clones, about 83% of which are singletons. Sample: peripheral blood. This receptor was obtained from a man aged 55 to 70 who had recovered from COVID-19. This chain links TRBV6-5 with TRBJ2-7; TRBD2 might be the D (6 bases). CDR3 amino acids: CASTPYSGSYEQYF. Here the CDR3 DNA reads TGTGCCAGCACGCCTTATAGCGGAAGCTACGAGCAGTACTTC.